Following are 24 T cell receptor beta chains from one sample sequenced in a study of T-cell reconstitution after alpha-beta-depleted transplantation in children. A TCRbeta library incorporating unique molecular identifiers was prepared. TCRdb redid the calling of the PCR reads with MiXCR, one entry per CDR3 protein. The sample holds 200,000 to 300,000 distinct CDR3 sequences, about 12% seen once. This specimen consisted of PBMCs from the stem cell graft donor, obtained from the stem cell graft. The source of these receptors is a human donor who donated a stem cell graft to a child with acute lymphoblastic leukemia.

V gene TRBV6-2 or TRBV6-3 combines with J gene TRBJ2-1, with TRBD2 identical over 14 bases. J was trimmed by 0 bases and V by 4 bases; bases with no gene match: 11. This CDR3 has 20 residues. CDR1 MNHEY and CDR2 SVGEGT come from the germline V gene. This CDR3 is CASSSYGLAGGLSSYNEQFF. Here the CDR3 DNA reads TGTGCCAGCAGTTCCTACGGACTAGCGGGAGGCCTAAGCTCCTACAATGAGCAGTTCTTC.

This clonotype was detected many times. This chain connects TRBV2 to TRBJ1-5; D remains ambiguous. The ends were cut back, 4 bases at V and 4 bases at J, with 11 bases in the middle. This CDR3 comprises 14 residues. In germline, CDR1 is SNHLY, CDR2 FYNNEI. Written as DNA, the CDR3 is TGTGCCAGCAGTGGCCAGATCCTAAATCAGCCCCAGCATTTT. It translates to CASSGQILNQPQHF. Full variable domain (missing parts from reference TRBV2 and TRBJ1-5): EPEVTQTPSHQVTQMGQEVILRCVPISNHLYFYWYRQILGQKVEFLVSFYNNEISEKSEIFDDQFSVERPDGSNFTLKIRSTKLEDSAMYFCASSGQILNQPQHFGDGTRLSIL.

This clonotype came up many times. The chain employs TRBV18 and TRBJ1-5; no clear D. CDR3 length: 15 residues. The germline V gene has CDR1 KGHSH and CDR2 LQKENI. V gave up 5 bases and J gave up 1 base, with 12 bases separating them. The CDR3 bases are TGTGCCAGCTCAGCCGACACCCTAAGCAATCAGCCCCAGCATTTT. It yields the protein CASSADTLSNQPQHF.

This clonotype was observed at least ten times. The rearrangement joins TRBV12-3 or TRBV12-4 to TRBJ1-4; D uncertain. Trimming shortened V by 2 bases and J by 8 bases, and 6 bases separated the two germline ends. This CDR3 is built from 12 residues. The CDR3 here is CASSLSGEKLFF. In DNA, the CDR3 is TGTGCCAGCAGTTTAAGTGGGGAAAAACTGTTTTTT.

This clonotype came up many times. V and J are TRBV29-1 and TRBJ1-2; D might be TRBD1 (6 bases). V shed 4 bases and J shed 1 base, with 16 bases lying between them. The CDR3 has 15 residues. CDR1 SQVTM and CDR2 ANQGSEA come from the germline V gene. The CDR3 here is CSVGGQPRHNYGYTF. The CDR3 nucleotides are TGCAGCGTTGGAGGACAGCCGAGGCATAACTATGGCTACACCTTC.

This clonotype was picked up many times. The V call is TRBV29-1, the J call TRBJ1-2; TRBD1 is a possible D gene (5 bases). The CDR3 consists of 12 residues. Germline CDR1 and CDR2: SQVTM and ANQGSEA. V was cut by 6 bases and J by 7 bases, with 15 bases left in between. The chain's CDR3 is CSVPGHQGGYTF. CDR3 DNA: TGCAGCGTCCCTGGCCATCAGGGTGGCTACACCTTC.

This clonotype appeared many times. The genes are TRBV5-1 and TRBJ2-5; no reliable D call. CDR1 is SGHRS, CDR2 YFSETQ, per germline. V lost 0 bases and J lost 3, with 15 bases in between. This CDR3 is 16 amino acids long. CDR3 sequence: CASSLGIRALEETQYF. The CDR3, as DNA: TGCGCCAGCAGCTTGGGGATACGGGCCTTAGAAGAGACCCAGTACTTC.

This clonotype was observed at least ten times. The chain carries TRBV9 and TRBJ1-1; no clear D gene. The CDR3 is 15 residues long. V was pared by 0 bases and J by 5 bases, with 14 bases between. The germline gives CDR1 SGDLS, CDR2 YYNGEE. In DNA form, the CDR3 reads TGTGCCAGCAGCGTAGGCGGCCAAATGGGGACTGAAGCTTTCTTT. Residues: CASSVGGQMGTEAFF.

This clonotype was counted many times. V usage is TRBV7-2 and J usage is TRBJ2-3; D might be TRBD2 (7 bases). In germline, CDR1 is SGHTA, CDR2 FQGNSA. This CDR3 spans 16 amino acids. V shed 3 bases and J shed 0 bases, with 13 bases lying between them. This CDR3 is CASSLGGRASTDTQYF. The CDR3 DNA sequence: TGTGCCAGCAGCTTGGGGGGGCGGGCTAGCACAGATACGCAGTATTTT. Complete variable domain (other parts from reference TRBV7-2 and TRBJ2-3): GAGVSQSPSNKVTEKGKDVELRCDPISGHTALYWYRQSLGQGLEFLIYFQGNSAPDKSGLPSDRFSAERTGGSVSTLTIQRTQQEDSAVYLCASSLGGRASTDTQYFGPGTRLTVL.

This clonotype occurred many times. This chain connects TRBV7-9 to TRBJ1-2; 7 bases are shared with TRBD1. The CDR3 is made up of 15 amino acids. V dropped 4 bases and J dropped 2; count of bases not matched to a gene: 7. The germline V gene encodes CDR1 SEHNR and CDR2 FQNEAQ (reference sequence). Here the CDR3 DNA reads TGTGCCAGCAGCTCCCCGAGGGGGCGAAACTATGGCTACACCTTC. The encoded protein is CASSSPRGRNYGYTF.

V usage is TRBV7-8 and J usage is TRBJ1-4; maybe TRBD1 (5 bases). Germline values: CDR1 SGHVS, CDR2 FQNEAQ. V was trimmed by 5 bases and J by 8 bases, leaving 15 bases between them. CDR3 length: 14 amino acids. The CDR3 region has the DNA TGTGCCAGCAGCCCGCTTCAGCGGGACGAAAAACTGTTTTTT. This encodes CASSPLQRDEKLFF.

Ten or more counts support this clonotype. V and J are TRBV24-1 and TRBJ2-1; TRBD2 matches at 8 bases. This CDR3 spans 18 amino acids. CDR1 is KGHDR and CDR2 is SFDVKD in the germline V gene. With 2 bases clipped from V and 7 bases from J, the junction kept 15 bases outside the gene matches. DNA of the CDR3: TGTGCCACCAGTGATTCCGATTGGGTCGGAGGCGGGAGGAATGAGCAGTTCTTC. Protein: CATSDSDWVGGGRNEQFF.

This clonotype was seen repeatedly, ten times or more. J is TRBJ1-6 and V is TRBV7-2; D call uncertain. V was trimmed by 1 base and J by 6 bases, leaving 4 bases between them. The length of the CDR3 is 13 residues. Germline values: CDR1 SGHTA, CDR2 FQGNSA. The CDR3 reads CASSLVSNSPLHF. CDR3 DNA sequence: TGTGCCAGCAGCTTAGTCTCTAATTCACCCCTCCACTTT.

This clonotype was observed at least ten times. The chain uses TRBV7-2 and TRBJ2-7, with D hard to call. Germline V gene lookup returns CDR1 SGHTA and CDR2 FQGNSA. Between the trimmed V and J ends, which lost 2 bases and 3 bases, there was a span of 8 bases. The length of the CDR3 is 13 residues. CDR3 sequence (DNA): TGTGCCAGCAGCTTACTCACGCACTACGAGCAGTACTTC. Protein sequence: CASSLLTHYEQYF. Based on the CDR3 plus reference TRBV7-2 and TRBJ2-7, the full variable domain is GAGVSQSPSNKVTEKGKDVELRCDPISGHTALYWYRQSLGQGLEFLIYFQGNSAPDKSGLPSDRFSAERTGGSVSTLTIQRTQQEDSAVYLCASSLLTHYEQYFGPGTRLTVT.

Many counts were recorded for this clonotype. The chain joins TRBV3-1 to TRBJ2-2; D is undetermined. CDR3 size: 15 residues. CDR1 and CDR2 from the germline V gene are LGHDT and YNNKEL (reference sequence). The ends were cut back, 3 bases at V and 3 bases at J, with 11 bases in the middle. CDR3 in amino acids: CASSQFSTDTGELFF. For the CDR3, the DNA is TGTGCCAGCAGCCAGTTTAGCACGGACACCGGGGAGCTGTTTTTT. The entire variable domain, with the rest obtained from reference TRBV3-1 and TRBJ2-2, is as follows: DTAVSQTPKYLVTQMGNDKSIKCEQNLGHDTMYWYKQDSKKFLKIMFSYNNKELIINETVPNRFSPKSPDKAHLNLHINSLELGDSAVYFCASSQFSTDTGELFFGEGSRLTVL.

In this sample, this clonotype turned up many times. The chain employs TRBV5-1 and TRBJ1-1; D is possibly TRBD1 (6 bases). The CDR3 contains 13 residues. Trimming shortened V by 5 bases and J by 1 base, and 9 bases separated the two germline ends. Germline V CDR1 and CDR2: SGHRS, YFSETQ. CDR3 sequence reads: CASRPQGNTEAFF. The CDR3 DNA follows: TGCGCCAGCAGGCCACAGGGGAACACTGAAGCTTTCTTT.

V usage is TRBV11-3 and J usage is TRBJ2-3; weak D call: TRBD2 (5 bases). Looked up from germline, CDR1 is SGHNT and CDR2 is YENEEA. Trimming stripped 5 bases from V and 2 bases from J, with 11 bases between. The CDR3 length is 14 residues. The CDR3 nucleotides read TGTGCCAGCAGCCGAGCGGCAGACACAGATACGCAGTATTTT. This sequence encodes CASSRAADTDTQYF. Filled out from reference TRBV11-3 and TRBJ2-3, the complete variable domain reads EAGVVQSPRYKIIEKKQPVAFWCNPISGHNTLYWYLQNLGQGPELLIRYENEEAVDDSQLPKDRFSAERLKGVDSTLKIQPAELGDSAVYLCASSRAADTDTQYFGPGTRLTVL.

The sample holds many counts of this clonotype. The rearrangement links TRBV29-1 to TRBJ2-7; possibly TRBD1 for D (6 bases). Germline lookup yields CDR1 SQVTM and CDR2 ANQGSEA. This CDR3 has 12 amino acids. The V end was cut by 4 bases, the J end by 2 bases, with 9 bases between. The DNA for the CDR3 is TGCAGCGTTGCTACAGGGACCTACGAGCAGTACTTC. This encodes CSVATGTYEQYF.

This clonotype has a count of ten or more. The chain recombines TRBV28 with TRBJ2-3, with 9 positions matching TRBD2. J lost 1 base, V lost 3 bases, and 5 bases had no gene match. Germline CDR1 and CDR2: MDHEN and SYDVKM. The CDR3 has 16 amino acids. The CDR3 region is CASSLIAGAGTDTQYF. The CDR3 DNA sequence: TGTGCCAGCAGTTTGATAGCGGGAGCGGGCACAGATACGCAGTATTTT.

This clonotype was seen ten or more times. The genes are TRBV20-1 and TRBJ2-1; 7 bases are a match to TRBD1. CDR1 is DFQATT, CDR2 SNEGSKA, per germline (reference sequence). The CDR3 consists of 12 residues. The V gene end was trimmed by 3 bases and the J gene end by 6 bases; junction bases not matched to a gene: 2. This CDR3 is CSASSGGNEQFF. In DNA form, the CDR3 reads TGCAGTGCTAGTTCAGGGGGCAATGAGCAGTTCTTC.

This clonotype was counted many times. The chain carries TRBV7-9 and TRBJ2-5, with D perhaps given as TRBD1 or TRBD2 (7 bases each). The CDR3 loop spans 15 amino acids. The V gene's germline CDR1 is SEHNR and CDR2 FQNEAQ (reference sequence). Trimming cost V 11 bases and J 8 bases, with 27 bases left between them. The CDR3 DNA follows: TGTGCCTCACGGGACAGCCACCGGGGGGATGAAACCCAGTACTTC. Translated, it gives CASRDSHRGDETQYF.

This clonotype has a handful of counts. V and J are TRBV4-3 and TRBJ2-4; 7 bases are a match to TRBD1. This CDR3 region has 18 residues. With 4 bases clipped from V and 3 bases from J, the junction kept 15 bases outside the gene matches. Germline CDR1 is LGHNA and CDR2 is YSLEER. The CDR3 is CASSRGSRQGVVKNIQYF. For the CDR3, the DNA is TGCGCCAGCAGCCGTGGGTCCCGACAGGGAGTTGTCAAAAACATTCAGTACTTC.

On this clonotype: A much bigger clone sits one base away, suggesting this may be a read error. The CDR3 reads CSVGGGGSHEQFF. Written as DNA, the CDR3 is TGCAGCGTTGGCGGCGGGGGGTCGCATGAGCAGTTCTTC. The chain links TRBV29-1 to TRBJ2-1; 8 bases agree with TRBD2. Germline lookup yields CDR1 SQVTM and CDR2 ANQGSEA. This CDR3 contains 13 residues. The V segment lost 4 bases and the J segment 8 bases; nucleotides outside the gene matches: 7.

This clonotype was detected many times. The rearrangement joins TRBV20-1 to TRBJ2-3; no clear D. The germline V and J ends were trimmed by 0 bases and 1 base, with 5 bases remaining between them. The CDR3 length is 13 residues. Looked up from germline, CDR1 is DFQATT and CDR2 is SNEGSKA (reference sequence). CDR3 residues: CSAREQGTDTQYF. The CDR3, as DNA: TGCAGTGCTAGAGAGCAAGGCACAGATACGCAGTATTTT.